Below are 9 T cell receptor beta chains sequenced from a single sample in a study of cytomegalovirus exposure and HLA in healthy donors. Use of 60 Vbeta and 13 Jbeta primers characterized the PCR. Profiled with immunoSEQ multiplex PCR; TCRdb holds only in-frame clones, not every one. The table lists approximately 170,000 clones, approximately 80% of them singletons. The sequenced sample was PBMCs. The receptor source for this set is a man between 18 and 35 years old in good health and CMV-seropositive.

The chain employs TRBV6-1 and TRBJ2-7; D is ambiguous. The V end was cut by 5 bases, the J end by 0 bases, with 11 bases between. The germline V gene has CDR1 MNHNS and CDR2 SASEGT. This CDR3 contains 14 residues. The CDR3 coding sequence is TGTGCCAGCAGTCCGCCAGAGGCCTCCTACGAGCAGTACTTC. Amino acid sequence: CASSPPEASYEQYF.

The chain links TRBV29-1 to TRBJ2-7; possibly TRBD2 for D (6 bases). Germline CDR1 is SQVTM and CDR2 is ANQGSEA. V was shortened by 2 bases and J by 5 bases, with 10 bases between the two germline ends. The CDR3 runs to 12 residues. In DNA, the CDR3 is TGCAGCGTTGAACAGTCGGGGGACGAGCAGTACTTC. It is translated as CSVEQSGDEQYF.

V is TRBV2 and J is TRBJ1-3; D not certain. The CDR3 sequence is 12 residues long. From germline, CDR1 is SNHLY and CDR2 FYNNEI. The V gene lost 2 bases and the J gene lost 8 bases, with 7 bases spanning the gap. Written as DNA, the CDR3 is TGTGCCAGCAGTGAATTTCGGGACACCATATATTTT. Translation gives CASSEFRDTIYF.

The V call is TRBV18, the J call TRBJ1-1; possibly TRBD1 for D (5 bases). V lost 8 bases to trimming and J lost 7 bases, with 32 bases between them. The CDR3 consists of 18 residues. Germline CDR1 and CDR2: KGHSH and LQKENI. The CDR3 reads CASHPVPLGPHRQDEAFF. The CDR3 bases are TGTGCCAGCCATCCTGTCCCTCTGGGGCCGCATCGTCAAGATGAAGCTTTCTTT.

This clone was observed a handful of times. In DNA, the CDR3 is TGCGCCAGCAACTCCGACAGGGCTTATGGCTACACCTTC. This translates into CASNSDRAYGYTF. This chain connects TRBV5-1 to TRBJ1-2, with TRBD1 identical over 7 bases. Germline V gives CDR1 SGHRS, CDR2 YFSETQ. This CDR3 comprises 13 residues. Unmatched junction bases numbered 7, after V lost 6 bases and J lost 5 bases.

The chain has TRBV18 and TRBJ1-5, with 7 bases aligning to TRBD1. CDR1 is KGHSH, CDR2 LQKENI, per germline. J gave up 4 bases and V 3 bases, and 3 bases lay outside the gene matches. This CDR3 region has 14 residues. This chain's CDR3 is CASSPLGQNQPQHF. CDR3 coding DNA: TGTGCCAGCTCACCCCTGGGACAGAATCAGCCCCAGCATTTT.

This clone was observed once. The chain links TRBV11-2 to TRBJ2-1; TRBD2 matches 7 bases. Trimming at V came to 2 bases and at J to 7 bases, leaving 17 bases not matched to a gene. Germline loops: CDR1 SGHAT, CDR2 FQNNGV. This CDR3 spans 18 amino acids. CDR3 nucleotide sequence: TGTGCCAGCAGCTTAAGAGGGCCCCTAGTGGGGGGGAGTAATGAGCAGTTCTTC. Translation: CASSLRGPLVGGSNEQFF.

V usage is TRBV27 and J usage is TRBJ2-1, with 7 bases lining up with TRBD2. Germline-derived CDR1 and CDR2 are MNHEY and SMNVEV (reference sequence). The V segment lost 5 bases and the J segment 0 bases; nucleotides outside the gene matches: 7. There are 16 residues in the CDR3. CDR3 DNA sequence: TGTGCCAGCAGTGATTATAGCGGGTACTCCTACAATGAGCAGTTCTTC. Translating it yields CASSDYSGYSYNEQFF.

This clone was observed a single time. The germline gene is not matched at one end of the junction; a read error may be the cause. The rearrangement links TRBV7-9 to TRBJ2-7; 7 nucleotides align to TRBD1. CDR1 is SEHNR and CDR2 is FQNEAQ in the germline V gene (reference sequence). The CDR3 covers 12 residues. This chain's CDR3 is CASSLEGDSADF. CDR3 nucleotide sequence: TGTGCCAGCAGCTTAGAGGGGGACAGTGCGGACTTC.